This TCR beta chain is from a study of vaccination effects on CD4 cells after COVID-19. Expansion with viral peptide pools was applied to antigen-specific CD4+ T cells by the ViraFEST assay prior to sequencing. Cultured cells yielded isolated CD4+ T cells after 10 days. The infection with SARS-CoV-2 (confirmed by PCR) occurred in this person between March and December 2020. V shed 1 base and J shed 4 bases, with 8 bases lying between them. The CDR3 is made up of 13 amino acids. Per germline, CDR1 SGHTA and CDR2 FQGNSA. Libraries were prepared by immunoSEQ multiplex PCR; TCRdb keeps only in-frame clonotypes and omits some of them. The sample shows about 70,000 clones, under 85% of them seen only once. Turning to this clone: What it recognizes is unknown.

This chain joins TRBV7-2 and TRBJ2-7; unclear D gene. The sample consisted of CD4+ T cells from PBMCs cultured with HIV peptides, taken before COVID-19 vaccination. Subset reported: HIV-1 Nef peptide pool negative control/reference culture. This TCR derives from a human donor who had a prior SARS-CoV-2 infection. CDR3 residues: CASSLVPPYEQYF. Here the CDR3 DNA reads TGTGCCAGCAGCTTAGTCCCGCCTTACGAGCAGTACTTC.